Below are 5 T cell receptor beta chains sequenced from a single sample in a study of fetal regulatory T cell absence and autoimmunity. Clones were sequenced by immunoSEQ multiplex PCR, and TCRdb holds only the in-frame ones, with some missing. The data show around 100,000 clones, with roughly 70% seen just once and roughly 2% held by the top ten. The sequenced material came from pancreas tissue. The receptors come from a male donor with IPEX syndrome.

The rearrangement joins TRBV2 to TRBJ1-2; 9 bases map to TRBD1. The germline V gene has CDR1 SNHLY and CDR2 FYNNEI. The V segment lost 4 bases and the J segment 5 bases; nucleotides outside the gene matches: 5. CDR3 length equals 14 residues. The CDR3 loop is CASSGLQGAYGYTF. CDR3 bases: TGTGCCAGCAGTGGATTACAGGGGGCGTATGGCTACACCTTC.

V is TRBV11-3 and J is TRBJ2-5, with a tentative D call TRBD2 (6 bases). Trimming removed 3 bases from V and 5 bases from J, with 22 bases in between. The CDR3 extends over 17 amino acids. Germline V gene data show CDR1 as SGHNT and CDR2 as YENEEA. In DNA form, the CDR3 reads TGTGCCAGCAGCTTGAGCCGGAGGACTAACGGACGGGAGACCCAGTACTTC. This translates into CASSLSRRTNGRETQYF.

This clone has a handful of counts. This chain connects TRBV11-2 to TRBJ2-7, with D unclear. CDR1 and CDR2 (germline): SGHAT, FQNNGV. This CDR3 region has 12 residues. With 6 bases removed from V and 3 bases from J, the gap between germline ends came to 9 bases. The CDR3 sequence is CASSTFGYEQYF. In DNA form, the CDR3 reads TGTGCCAGCAGTACTTTTGGCTACGAGCAGTACTTC. The complete variable domain, with remaining parts taken from reference TRBV11-2 and TRBJ2-7, reads EAGVAQSPRYKIIEKRQSVAFWCNPISGHATLYWYQQILGQGPKLLIQFQNNGVVDDSQLPKDRFSAERLKGVDSTLKIQPAKLEDSAVYLCASSTFGYEQYFGPGTRLTVT.

This chain connects TRBV30 to TRBJ1-2; the D gene is possibly TRBD1 (5 bases). This CDR3 is 13 amino acids long. Per the germline V gene, CDR1 is GTSNPN and CDR2 is SVGIG (reference sequence). V shed 0 bases and J shed 8 bases, with 13 bases lying between them. CDR3 DNA: TGTGCCTGGAGTGTCGGGGACCCGGGGGGCTACACCTTC. Its translation: CAWSVGDPGGYTF.

This clone was detected once. The chain carries TRBV6-6 and TRBJ2-7; D is perhaps TRBD1 (6 bases). This CDR3 has 11 residues. V was cut by 6 bases and J by 4 bases, with 7 bases left in between. The V gene's germline CDR1 is MNHNY and CDR2 SVGAGI (reference sequence). The CDR3 loop is CASRQGYEQYF. Written as DNA, the CDR3 is TGTGCCAGCAGACAGGGTTACGAGCAGTACTTC.